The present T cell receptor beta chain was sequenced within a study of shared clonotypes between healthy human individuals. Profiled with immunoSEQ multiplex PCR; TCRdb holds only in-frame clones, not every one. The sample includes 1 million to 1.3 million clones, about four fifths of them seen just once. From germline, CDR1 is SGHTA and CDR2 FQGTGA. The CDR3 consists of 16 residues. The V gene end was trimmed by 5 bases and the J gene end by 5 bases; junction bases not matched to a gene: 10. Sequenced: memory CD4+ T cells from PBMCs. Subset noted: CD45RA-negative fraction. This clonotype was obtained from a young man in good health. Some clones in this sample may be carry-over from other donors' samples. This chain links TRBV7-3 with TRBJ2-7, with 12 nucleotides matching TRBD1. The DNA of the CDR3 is TGTGCCAGCAGCCCGTCAGGGACAGGGGGCTTGGACGAGCAGTACTTC. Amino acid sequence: CASSPSGTGGLDEQYF.